This entry describes one T cell receptor (beta chain). TCRdb's copy holds only in-frame clones and misses some; the assay was immunoSEQ multiplex PCR. The profile shows 200,000 to 300,000 clones, roughly 86% of them singletons. The source of the sample is a study of blood T cell repertoires in COVID-19. Background on the study: Whether acute or convalescent, the COVID-19 samples came from the United States, Italy and Spain.

Participants had their cohort set by participant-reported clinical history. Germline-derived CDR1 and CDR2 are KGHSH and LQKENI. V was cut by 0 bases and J by 6 bases, with 32 bases left in between. The CDR3 consists of 21 residues. The material sequenced was PBMCs or T cells enriched from blood (not recorded which). V usage is TRBV18 and J usage is TRBJ1-2; possible D gene TRBD1, 5 bases. The source is a woman aged 18-29 years who had recovered from COVID-19. CDR3 loop: CASSPPFTATSRTGLWHGYTF. The CDR3 DNA follows: TGTGCCAGCTCACCACCTTTCACAGCAACGAGCCGAACAGGATTATGGCATGGCTACACCTTC.